This TCR beta chain was obtained from a study of T cells after posttransplantation cyclophosphamide. The CDR3 consists of 12 residues. Germline loops: CDR1 MNHNS, CDR2 SASEGT. V lost 7 bases and J lost 6, with 13 bases in between. Study-wide points: Recipient CMV seropositivity and CMV reactivation strongly tracked TRB clonality. TRB overlap between skin or GI tissue T cells and blood was limited. Later post-transplant blood repertoires were often dominated by donor CD8+ memory clones.

This clone showed up many times. Its target is unknown. Treatment was busulfan-fludarabine conditioning, a marrow graft, and cyclophosphamide on days +3 and +4. Sequenced by immunoSEQ multiplex PCR; TCRdb stores in-frame clones only, minus some. Recorded here are some 8,800 clones, none singletons. The sequencing here drew on PBMCs, taken nearly 360 days after allogeneic stem cell transplant with posttransplant cyclophosphamide. The TCR was taken from a male patient in his 50s who received an allogeneic stem cell transplant from a related donor and was CMV-positive. Among the T cells, some may be from the graft donor. This chain uses TRBV6-1 with TRBJ2-7; TRBD1 is a possible D gene (6 bases). CDR3 sequence reads: CASIQGSVEQYF. CDR3 nucleotides: TGTGCCAGCATCCAGGGGTCGGTCGAGCAGTACTTC.